This T cell receptor beta chain originates from a study of early T cells in non-severe SARS-CoV-2 infection. This CDR3 contains 23 residues. The V gene end was trimmed by 6 bases and the J gene end by 0 bases; junction bases not matched to a gene: 20. Germline V CDR1 and CDR2: SEHNR, FQNEAQ (reference sequence). Individual cDNA molecules were tagged with unique molecular identifiers, the study reported. TCRdb passed the 5' RACE reads through MiXCR, listing each CDR3 protein once. Among around 82,000 distinct CDR3 sequences, approximately 10% were seen once, and the ten largest hold around 4.7%. The receptor was derived from an adult who was a healthcare worker with PCR-confirmed SARS-CoV-2 infection or an uninfected control (not recorded which). This chain joins TRBV7-9 and TRBJ2-6, with 13 nucleotides matching TRBD2. Input material: whole blood. The CDR3 nucleotides read TGTGCCAGCAGGCCGACCGCTACGGGACTAGCGGGGAAACAAAGCTCTGGGGCCAACGTCCTGACTTTC. Translated, it gives CASRPTATGLAGKQSSGANVLTF.